This T cell receptor (beta chain) was captured by sequencing in a study of cytomegalovirus exposure and HLA in healthy donors (dated by TCRdb to about 2017). Concerning the study at large: An earlier analysis of roughly 570 of the donors reported 250 to 300 Gb of sequence data and 100 million to 120 million unique TCR beta sequences obtained from approximately 180 million T cells. Across roughly 420 genotyped donors of the cohort, an average of about 240,000 unique TCR beta nucleotide sequences per donor were sequenced, and roughly 20% of those sequences were non-productive. In the later analysis, no new phenotypic data were used to find candidate immune exposures; instead, reliance was placed on TCR beta sequences and their occurrence across donors. Because of strong linkage in the cohort, roughly five DR-DQ haplotypes were treated as single units for association and clustering. Roughly 300 gigabases of sequencing data and 70 million to 100 million unique TCR sequences were included in an early release covering about 700 HLA-typed donors. Besides the first cohort of 666 subjects, a separate validation cohort made up of roughly 120 different subjects was used. An earlier analysis of 500 to 750 of the donors applied high-throughput TCR beta sequencing to assess whether each TCR beta V gene segment acted as functional or pseudogenic. In a later genetic analysis, genome-wide SNP genotypes for about 65% of the 666 donors were used, and that subset was treated as a discovery cohort. High-throughput TCR immunosequencing, statistical association of individual TCRs with disease status, and machine learning were combined to predict cytomegalovirus infection status. The number of typed donors differed by locus: 629-630 for A, B, C, DRB1 and DQB1; approximately 520 for DQA1; approximately 600 for DPA1; and some 450 for DPB1. The study aimed to test whether signatures of past pathogen exposure could be identified by cataloging public T cell receptors. The T cell repertoires of some 700 subjects were profiled by immunosequencing and related to cytomegalovirus serostatus. Of the roughly 430 genotyped donors, approximately 80% fell in the genetic ancestry cluster associated with self-reported Caucasian donors. To study patterns of TCR occurrence, a later analysis re-analyzed previously published TCR beta repertoires from 650 to 750 donors and added high-resolution HLA genotyping. Alongside the repertoire data, information on donor age, sex, ethnicity and CMV serostatus was compiled. All discovery cohort repertoires had been generated on a single sequencing platform. HLA typing included class I and class II loci at four-digit resolution.

Worth noting for this clone: Its antigen remains undetermined. The record has no base qualities; no much larger clone is one base away.

In total, about 650 healthy bone marrow donors made up the cohort. At the time of sampling, all cohort members were nominally healthy, though unrecorded immune exposures were likely present. The donor was CMV seronegative and was included in the group of around 320 seronegative cohort members. Each donor provided a peripheral blood sample, and peripheral blood mononuclear cells were used for TCR beta sequencing. The Qiagen DNeasy Blood Extraction Kit was used to extract genomic DNA from the blood cell samples. Library preparation employed the immunoSEQ multiplex PCR assay. For the multiplex PCR, a mixture combining 60 forward primers for TCR Vbeta segments and 13 reverse primers for TCR Jbeta segments was used. Amplification of the CDR3 region of rearranged TCR beta genes was performed with a multiplex PCR assay on genomic DNA. The amplified TCR beta libraries were sequenced on the Illumina HiSeq System as 87-base-pair reads. On the study's bioinformatics: Across the 700 or so repertoires, a later analysis counted roughly 77 million unique TCR beta chains, approximately 12 million of which were shared by at least two donors. Raw reads were error-corrected and collapsed into unique sequences with a nearest-neighbor algorithm that merged closely related sequences to remove PCR and sequencing errors. V, D and J gene segments were assigned by aligning CDR3 sequences to IMGT reference sequences. For a sequence to be retained, a match of at least six nucleotides was required to both a V gene segment and a J gene segment. A rearrangement was called productive if the CDR3 had no stop codons and remained in frame with V and J, and every other rearrangement was called non-productive. Following IMGT convention, CDR3 was defined as the stretch from the second conserved V-encoded cysteine to the conserved J-encoded phenylalanine. The earlier analysis of some 550 of the donors excluded any sequence lacking an unambiguous match to a single V gene segment. An earlier analysis of 587 of the donors called V segments functional above 56.7% productive rearrangements and segregating when the between-donor standard deviation exceeded 5%. A statistical classification framework was built to diagnose cytomegalovirus status from the catalog of TCR beta chain sequences. A later analysis assigned V and J genes by comparing TCR nucleotide sequences with IMGT/GENE-DB human TR gene sequences. A later analysis assigned CDR3 sequences and most-parsimonious VDJ recombination scenarios with the TCRdist pipeline. In a later analysis, each TCR beta chain was defined by its CDR3 amino acid sequence together with its V-gene family, and reads lacking a unique V-gene family were excluded. In a later analysis, 450 to 600 highly shared, low-generation-probability nucleotide sequences were removed to address suspected cross-contamination and a sequencing artifact. A later analysis calculated a clonal expansion index for each public chain from normalized within-repertoire ranks of inferred template counts. A later analysis computed generation probabilities with a VDJ recombination model fitted to out-of-frame rearrangements, and checked the results against IGoR. A later analysis scored TCR-TCR, TCR-HLA and TCR-CMV co-occurrence with hypergeometric tests, applying a repertoire-size bias correction to TCR pairs. False discovery rates were estimated in a later analysis by permuting HLA or CMV assignments 20 times. In a later analysis, co-occurring TCRs were grouped using DBSCAN, and TCRdist sequence similarity was added for clustering within HLA-allele-positive subsets. Repertoires with fewer than 30,000 or more than 120,000 public chains were left out of co-occurrence clustering, as were about 5 repertoires with anomalous nucleotide sharing. TCRdb obtained this table from immuneACCESS and retained in-frame rearrangements with V and J assigned. These tables miss some clones; where compared with another copy, unresolved V genes account for less than half of the shortfall, and the remainder is unexplained. The V and J calls and clone size were taken over from that table, and D and trimming were inferred from the DNA. This sample gives 170,000 or so clones in total; around 80% of them show up just once. Under 0.6% of the sample goes to the ten largest clones.

Looking up the germline V gene yields CDR1 SGHTA and CDR2 FQGNSA. The CDR3 has 13 amino acids, counting the end cysteine and phenylalanine. The kept DNA is CDR3 alone, 39 bases in frame from the first base. V drops 5 bases and J drops 0 bases, leaving 5 bases in between. The study at large found these results: In a later genetic analysis, fewer N-insertions in productive TCRs were reported among donors in an Asian-associated ancestry cluster than the roughly 710-donor mean. At a false discovery rate of 0.05, a later analysis linked some 17,000 TCR beta sequences to specific HLA alleles. A cluster of highly shared sequence variants was judged likely to be a technical artifact of the sequencing pipeline. In a later genetic analysis, a missense DCLRE1C variant was associated with V-gene and J-gene trimming of TCR beta chains, and the association was replicated in an independent cohort. While some public TCRs were present in many individuals, most TCR sequences turned up only very rarely across donors. In the study, approximately 150 TCR beta chains were listed as associated with cytomegalovirus. In a later analysis, several top co-occurrence clusters were reported to appear linked to parvovirus B19, influenza, CMV and Epstein-Barr virus. Sequencing depth was assumed to be roughly uniform across donors in the presence/absence analyses, though that assumption may not hold. According to a later analysis, most CMV-associated TCR beta chains appeared to be HLA-restricted, and the HLA associations seemed to be driven largely by CMV exposure. Some IMGT-functional V segments, including TRBV6-2 and TRBV6-3, could not be distinguished by the 87-base-pair reads and were therefore excluded. Because HLA typing was missing for some donors at each locus, association tests included only the typed subset. When HLA alleles, especially DR and DQ, strongly co-occurred, TCR associations were difficult to assign to individual alleles. It was suggested by the authors that the approach could potentially be generalized to other disease states and immunological phenotypes. A later analysis found that TCR association rates varied across HLA loci, with DRB1 alleles showing the most associated TCRs and HLA-C alleles the fewest. Over 15 rarely observed V segments, including chromosome 9 orphons, were excluded from the earlier analysis of some 590 of the donors because counts were too low. Correlated functional status among segregating V segments might be attributable to linkage disequilibrium, but an unknown experimental factor could not be ruled out. In both the original and validation cohorts, the classifier was reported to diagnose cytomegalovirus status with high specificity and sensitivity. In this cohort, only TCR beta chains were sequenced, and detectable features were limited by the absence of alpha or paired-chain data. In vitro tests confirmed that a few of the cytomegalovirus-associated TCR beta chains recognize cytomegalovirus antigens. In a later analysis, HLA-associated TCR beta chains were found to be more clonally expanded and to have lower generation probabilities than equally common non-associated chains. A further reported finding was that TCR beta sequences accurately predicted the HLA-A and HLA-B alleles for most subjects in the first cohort. In an earlier analysis of 450 to 750 of the donors, most TCR beta V segments appeared in productive rearrangements about 87% or about 30% of the time, broadly matching IMGT annotations. The only immune exposure information available for the cohort was CMV serostatus.

The sequence links TRBV7-2 to TRBJ2-1, with no D gene named confidently. The sample comprised PBMCs. This TCR was sampled from a woman aged 45-65 years in good health and CMV-seronegative. The DNA is TGTGCCAGCAGCCGGTACTCCTACAATGAGCAGTTCTTC. This codes for CASSRYSYNEQFF.